This T cell receptor beta chain derives from a study of siplizumab effects on memory and regulatory T cells. Regarding the study as a whole: Contribution to the alloresponse seemed major for naive T cells, which also seemed more diverse than memory cells.

Unstimulated naive, memory, effector memory and TEMRA subsets were also sequenced, drawn from a few donor pairs. Concerning this clone itself: Its target is unknown.

The protocol was immunoSEQ multiplex PCR, while the TCRdb copy is restricted to in-frame clones and leaves out a portion. The table lists some 100,000 clones, around 97% of them singletons. Per the germline V gene, CDR1 is LGHNA and CDR2 is YSLEER. V was pared by 4 bases and J by 7 bases, with 10 bases of the junction left unmatched. CDR3 length equals 16 residues. V usage is TRBV4-3 and J usage is TRBJ1-6, with TRBD1 identical over 7 bases. The sequencing input was naive CD4+ T cells sorted from blood. The receptor comes from a human donor in good health. CDR3 in DNA: TGCGCCAGCAGCCGCGGGACAGTAGGGACCAATTCACCCCTCCACTTT. Translated: CASSRGTVGTNSPLHF.